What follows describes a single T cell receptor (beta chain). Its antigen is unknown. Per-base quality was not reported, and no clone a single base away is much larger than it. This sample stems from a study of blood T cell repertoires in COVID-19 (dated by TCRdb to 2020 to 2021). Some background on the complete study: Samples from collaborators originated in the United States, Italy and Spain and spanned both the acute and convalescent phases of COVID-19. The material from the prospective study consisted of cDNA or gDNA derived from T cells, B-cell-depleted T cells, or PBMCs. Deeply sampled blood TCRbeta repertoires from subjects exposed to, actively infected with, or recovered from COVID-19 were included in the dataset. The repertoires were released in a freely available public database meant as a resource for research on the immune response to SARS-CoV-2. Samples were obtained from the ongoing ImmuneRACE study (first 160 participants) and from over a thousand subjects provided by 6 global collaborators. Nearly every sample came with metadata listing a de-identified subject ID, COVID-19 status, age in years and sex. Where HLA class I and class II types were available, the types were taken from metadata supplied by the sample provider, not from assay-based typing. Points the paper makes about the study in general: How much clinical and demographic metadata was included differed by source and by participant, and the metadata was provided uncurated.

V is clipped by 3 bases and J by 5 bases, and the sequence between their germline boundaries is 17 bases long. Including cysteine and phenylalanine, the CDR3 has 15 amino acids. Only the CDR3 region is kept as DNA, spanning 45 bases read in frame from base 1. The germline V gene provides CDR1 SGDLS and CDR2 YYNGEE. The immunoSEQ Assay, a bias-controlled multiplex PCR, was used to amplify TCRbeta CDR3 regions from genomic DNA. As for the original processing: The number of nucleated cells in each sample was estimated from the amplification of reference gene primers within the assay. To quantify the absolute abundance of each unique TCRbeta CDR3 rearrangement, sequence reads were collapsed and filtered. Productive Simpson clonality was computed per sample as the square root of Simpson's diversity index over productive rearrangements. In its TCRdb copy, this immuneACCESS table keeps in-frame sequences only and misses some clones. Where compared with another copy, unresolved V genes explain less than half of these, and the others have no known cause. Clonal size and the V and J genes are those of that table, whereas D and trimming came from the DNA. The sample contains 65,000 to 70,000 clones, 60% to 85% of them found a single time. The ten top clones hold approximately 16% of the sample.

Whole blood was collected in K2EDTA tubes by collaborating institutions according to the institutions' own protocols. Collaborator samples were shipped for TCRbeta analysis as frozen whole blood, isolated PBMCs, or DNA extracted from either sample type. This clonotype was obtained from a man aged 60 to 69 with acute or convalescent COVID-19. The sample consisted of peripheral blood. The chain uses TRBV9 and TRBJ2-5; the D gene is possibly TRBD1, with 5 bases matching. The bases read TGTGCCAGCAGCGAGACTCCAGGGTCCGGGGAGACCCAGTACTTC. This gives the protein CASSETPGSGETQYF.